Presented here are 21 T cell receptor beta chains from one specimen sequenced in a study of CD8 T cells in Susac syndrome. It was with random hexamers that 0.5 to 1 ug RNA was reverse transcribed. TCRdb redid the calling of the immunoSEQ multiplex PCR reads with MiXCR, one entry per CDR3 protein. Found here are about 75,000 distinct CDR3 sequences, approximately 94% of them singletons; the top ten hold about 0.5%. The material sequenced was CD8+ T cells from PBMCs. These receptors came from a human donor with Susac syndrome.

This clonotype has a handful of counts. This chain connects TRBV30 to TRBJ1-2; 9 bases match TRBD1. Germline V gives CDR1 GTSNPN, CDR2 SVGIG (reference sequence). The J segment lost 6 bases and the V segment lost 5 bases, leaving 13 bases of the junction unmatched. This CDR3 is 15 amino acids long. This CDR3 reads CAWDYGQGIVHGYTF. The DNA of the CDR3 is TGTGCCTGGGATTACGGACAGGGGATTGTTCATGGCTACACCTTC.

The J gene is TRBJ2-1, the V gene TRBV12-3 or TRBV12-4, with 11 bases matching TRBD1. The V segment lost 5 bases and the J segment 6 bases; nucleotides outside the gene matches: 9. The CDR3 sequence is 16 residues long. The CDR3 protein is CASSSRRTGGFNEQFF. In DNA, the CDR3 is TGTGCCAGCAGTAGCCGAAGGACAGGGGGCTTCAATGAGCAGTTCTTC.

The chain links TRBV14 to TRBJ2-1; no clear D gene. The CDR3 runs 12 residues. V was pared by 2 bases and J by 3 bases, with 2 bases between. Per the germline V gene, CDR1 is SGHDN and CDR2 is FVKESK. The CDR3 spells CASSQIYNEQFF. The CDR3 nucleotides are TGTGCCAGCAGCCAAATCTACAATGAGCAGTTCTTC.

The V gene is TRBV6-5, the J gene TRBJ2-4; 8 nucleotides agree with TRBD1. The CDR3 runs to 13 residues. Looked up from germline, CDR1 is MNHEY and CDR2 is SVGAGI. Trimming at V came to 7 bases and at J to 4 bases, leaving 3 bases not matched to a gene. The CDR3 region has the DNA TGTGCCAGCAAAGGACAGGGAAAAAACATTCAGTACTTC. Protein: CASKGQGKNIQYF.

Here the CDR3 reads CASSVGGSQDEQYF. The CDR3 nucleotides are TGTGCCAGCAGCGTAGGCGGGAGCCAAGACGAGCAGTACTTC. The chain couples TRBV9 to TRBJ2-7; 7 bases are a match to TRBD2. Germline CDR1 is SGDLS and CDR2 is YYNGEE. The CDR3 loop spans 14 amino acids. V trimming: 0 bases; J trimming: 5 bases; junction bases outside the gene matches: 5.

The V and J genes are TRBV6-5 and TRBJ2-6; tentative D call: TRBD2 (5 bases). CDR3 length: 17 residues. Germline CDR1 and CDR2: MNHEY and SVGAGI. Trimming took 2 bases from V and 2 from J, leaving 13 bases between them. This CDR3 reads CASSYNSVGAGANVLTF. CDR3 DNA: TGTGCCAGCAGTTACAATAGCGTCGGGGCTGGGGCCAACGTCCTGACTTTC.

This chain connects TRBV10-3 to TRBJ2-7; maybe TRBD2 (5 bases). Trimming left V 2 bases short and J 2 bases short, with 10 bases between. The CDR3 is 14 residues long. The germline V gene has CDR1 ENHRY and CDR2 SYGVKD. The DNA of the CDR3 is TGTGCCATCAGTGAGGCCGACGGGACCTACGAGCAGTACTTC. Encoded protein: CAISEADGTYEQYF.

This chain links TRBV20-1 with TRBJ2-1; D possibly matches TRBD1 or TRBD2 (5 bases each). V was cut by 6 bases and J by 5 bases, with 17 bases left in between. CDR1 and CDR2 (germline): DFQATT, SNEGSKA (reference sequence). This CDR3 is built from 14 residues. DNA of the CDR3: TGCAGTGCCCTCCGCCGGGACCCTAACAATGAGCAGTTCTTC. Protein sequence: CSALRRDPNNEQFF.

This clonotype was seen just once. The V gene is TRBV7-9, the J gene TRBJ2-5; D may be TRBD1 (5 bases). V was shortened by 1 base and J by 3 bases, with 12 bases between the two germline ends. The CDR3 covers 15 residues. Germline-derived CDR1 and CDR2 are SEHNR and FQNEAQ (reference sequence). The CDR3 bases are TGTGCCAGCAGCTTAGTGGGCTTAGGGGAAGAGACCCAGTACTTC. This gives the protein CASSLVGLGEETQYF.

This sequence joins TRBV29-1 and TRBJ1-1; D ambiguous. The germline V gene has CDR1 SQVTM and CDR2 ANQGSEA. The CDR3 has 12 amino acids. V was clipped by 3 bases and J by 1 base, with 6 bases between them. Here the CDR3 DNA reads TGCAGCGTTGACGGATCGAACACTGAAGCTTTCTTT. This encodes CSVDGSNTEAFF.

The chain links TRBV3-1 to TRBJ2-3, with TRBD2 matching over 11 bases. Trimming took 4 bases from V and 5 from J; bases not matched to a gene: 11. The CDR3 has 17 residues. Germline V CDR1 and CDR2: LGHDT, YNNKEL (reference sequence). The CDR3 here is CASSLQTSGGEKDTQYF. CDR3 bases: TGTGCCAGCAGCCTGCAAACTAGCGGGGGCGAGAAAGATACGCAGTATTTT.

The chain links TRBV27 to TRBJ2-7; unclear D gene. CDR3 length: 12 amino acids. Looked up from germline, CDR1 is MNHEY and CDR2 is SMNVEV (reference sequence). Trimming took off 10 bases at V and 4 bases at J, with 14 bases between the two ends. Written as DNA, the CDR3 is TGTGCCAACAGCGCCAGTTATTACGAGCAGTACTTC. Protein sequence: CANSASYYEQYF.

This CDR3 is CASRDRFYEQYF. The CDR3 DNA reads TGTGCCAGTCGGGACAGATTCTACGAGCAGTACTTC. The V call is TRBV6-2 or TRBV6-3, the J call TRBJ2-7; 7 positions agree with TRBD1. Germline V gene lookup returns CDR1 MNHEY and CDR2 SVGEGT. This CDR3 has 12 amino acids. The V gene end was trimmed by 9 bases and the J gene end by 3 bases; junction bases not matched to a gene: 5.

This clonotype showed up just once. V gene TRBV12-3 or TRBV12-4 combines with J gene TRBJ2-1; TRBD1 is a possible D gene (6 bases). The CDR3 sequence is 13 residues long. Deletions cut 3 bases from V and 7 bases from J, with 10 bases between. The CDR3 loop is CASSLVGANEQFF. The CDR3 region has the DNA TGTGCCAGCAGTTTGGTGGGGGCTAATGAGCAGTTCTTC.

This rearrangement joins TRBV19 to TRBJ1-3; no firm D call. V lost 6 bases and J lost 0, with 3 bases in between. Germline loops: CDR1 LNHDA, CDR2 SQIVND (reference sequence). CDR3 length: 12 amino acids. The CDR3 DNA reads as TGTGCCAGTAGATACTCTGGAAACACCATATATTTT. Protein: CASRYSGNTIYF.

V usage is TRBV10-2 and J usage is TRBJ2-7; D is perhaps TRBD1 (5 bases). The CDR3 consists of 13 residues. Germline-derived CDR1 and CDR2 are WSHSY and SAAADI. V was pared by 6 bases and J by 3 bases, with 12 bases between. CDR3 coding DNA: TGCGCCAGCAGCATGACAGTCGTCTACGAGCAGTACTTC. Its translation: CASSMTVVYEQYF.

This chain joins TRBV28 and TRBJ2-5; 9 bases agree with TRBD2. J was trimmed by 5 bases and V by 6 bases; bases with no gene match: 10. This CDR3 spans 15 amino acids. The germline V gene encodes CDR1 MDHEN and CDR2 SYDVKM. The CDR3 DNA reads TGTGCCAGCAGGTTTTCTAGCGGGGTAGGGGAGACCCAGTACTTC. Translating it yields CASRFSSGVGETQYF.

CDR3 nucleotide sequence: TGTGCCAGCAGTGATGTAGCGGAGGGATACAATGAGCAGTTCTTC. Translation gives CASSDVAEGYNEQFF. V usage is TRBV2 and J usage is TRBJ2-1, with D possibly TRBD2 on 6 matching bases. CDR3 length: 15 residues. Germline values: CDR1 SNHLY, CDR2 FYNNEI. V gave up 3 bases and J gave up 4 bases, with 13 bases separating them.

The V call is TRBV27, the J call TRBJ2-1; tentatively, D is TRBD1 (5 bases). The CDR3 spans 14 residues. The V and J ends lost 6 bases and 5 bases respectively, with 14 bases between them. Germline loops: CDR1 MNHEY, CDR2 SMNVEV (reference sequence). The CDR3 sequence is CASRWQGPDNEQFF. DNA for the CDR3: TGTGCCAGCAGATGGCAGGGCCCTGACAATGAGCAGTTCTTC.

This sequence joins TRBV7-9 and TRBJ2-1, with D tentatively TRBD2 (6 bases). The CDR3 runs 11 residues. Germline V lookup: CDR1 SEHNR, CDR2 FQNEAQ (reference sequence). Between the trimmed V and J ends, which lost 4 bases and 10 bases, there was a span of 8 bases. CDR3 DNA: TGTGCCAGCAGCTCGGGGGAGGAGCAGTTCTTC. Amino acid sequence: CASSSGEEQFF.

The chain joins TRBV9 to TRBJ2-3; D may be TRBD1 or TRBD2 (5 bases each). Germline-derived CDR1 and CDR2 are SGDLS and YYNGEE. V gave up 0 bases and J gave up 8 bases, with 7 bases separating them. The CDR3 consists of 12 residues. In nucleotides, the CDR3 is TGTGCCAGCAGCGTAGCCGGGACTACGCAGTATTTT. This encodes CASSVAGTTQYF. Full variable domain (missing parts from reference TRBV9 and TRBJ2-3): DSGVTQTPKHLITATGQRVTLRCSPRSGDLSVYWYQQSLDQGLQFLIQYYNGEERAKGNILERFSAQQFPDLHSELNLSSLELGDSALYFCASSVAGTTQYFGPGTRLTVL.